This TCR beta chain was sequenced for a study of cytomegalovirus exposure and HLA in healthy donors. Germline V CDR1 and CDR2: MDHEN, SYDVKM. V lost 5 bases and J lost 2, with 15 bases in between. This CDR3 is 16 amino acids long. As concerns this clone: Its specificity is not known.

13 Jbeta primers and 60 Vbeta primers were used for the PCR. Some clones are missing from TCRdb's copy, which holds only in-frame ones; the method was immunoSEQ multiplex PCR. Of over 130,000 clones in the sample, over 60% are singletons; the top ten hold approximately 6.5%. Study-level points and caveats: When a later analysis was performed, an Asian-associated ancestry cluster reportedly had fewer N-insertions than the roughly 730-donor mean.

V is TRBV28 and J is TRBJ2-2; TRBD1 is a possible D gene (6 bases). The material sequenced was PBMCs. This TCR was sampled from a woman aged 55-70 years in good health and CMV-seronegative. In DNA, the CDR3 is TGTGCCAGCAGTCCGGACGACAGGCTAAACACCGGGGAGCTGTTTTTT. Amino acids: CASSPDDRLNTGELFF.